This T cell receptor (beta chain) was profiled in a study of T cell changes during pregnancy in multiple sclerosis. The CDR3 has 14 residues. CDR1 MNHEY and CDR2 SMNVEV come from the germline V gene (reference sequence). Trimming stripped 3 bases from V and 1 base from J, with 6 bases between. The protocol was immunoSEQ multiplex PCR, while the TCRdb copy is restricted to in-frame clones and leaves out a portion. This table holds around 62,000 clones, 70% to 90% found once. Specimen: peripheral blood, collected in the first trimester of pregnancy. This sequence was found in a female donor with multiple sclerosis, enrolled in a pregnancy study. The genes are TRBV27 and TRBJ1-4; no reliable D call. CDR3 DNA sequence: TGTGCCAGCAGTTTCGCGGGAACTAATGAAAAACTGTTTTTT. This encodes CASSFAGTNEKLFF. Full variable domain (missing parts from reference TRBV27 and TRBJ1-4): EAQVTQNPRYLITVTGKKLTVTCSQNMNHEYMSWYRQDPGLGLRQIYYSMNVEVTDKGDVPEGYKVSRKEKRNFPLILESPSPNQTSLYFCASSFAGTNEKLFFGSGTQLSVL.